The rows below give T cell receptor beta chains drawn from one sample of a study of cytomegalovirus exposure and HLA in healthy donors. Sequencing used immunoSEQ multiplex PCR; TCRdb keeps in-frame clones, though not all of them. The sample contains tens of thousands of clones, approximately 78% of which appear only once. What was sequenced was PBMCs. The receptors come from a middle-aged man in good health and CMV-seronegative. CDR3s include the opening cysteine and the closing phenylalanine or tryptophan. D genes are given only for firm matches. Size is omitted from some rows. Given values are once, few, many or a class for expanded clones.

clone_size	v_call	d_call	j_call	cdr3_nt	cdr3_aa
-	TRBV19	TRBD1	TRBJ1-3	TGTGCCAGTGCCACTGGGACAGGGGGAAACACCATATATTTT	CASATGTGGNTIYF
-	TRBV2	TRBD1	TRBJ1-1	TGTGCCAGCAGCAGGGACAGGAACACTGAAGCTTTCTTT	CASSRDRNTEAFF
-	TRBV27	TRBD1	TRBJ2-1	TGTGCCAGCGCCGGACAGGGTACCGGGAATGAGCAGTTCTTC	CASAGQGTGNEQFF
-	TRBV7-3	TRBD1	TRBJ2-2	TGTGCCAGCAGCGCGACAGGGGGCGTTGAGGCGTCCACCGGGGAGCTGTTTTTT	CASSATGGVEASTGELFF
-	TRBV27	TRBD1	TRBJ1-2	TGTGCCAGCAGTTCCTATTGGACAGGGAGGGATGGCTACACCTTC	CASSSYWTGRDGYTF
-	TRBV2	-	TRBJ2-7	TGTGCCAGCAGTGTTCTTAGGGGGTCCTACGAGCAGTACTTC	CASSVLRGSYEQYF
-	TRBV5-1	-	TRBJ1-4	TGCGCCAGCAGCTTGTTCCCGGGTTTTGGCTCCGAAAATGAAAAACTGTTTTTT	CASSLFPGFGSENEKLFF
-	TRBV5-1	-	TRBJ2-1	TGCGCCAGCAGCTTCACAGCCGGGGTGAACAATGAGCAGTTCTTC	CASSFTAGVNNEQFF
-	TRBV28	TRBD1	TRBJ1-2	TGTGCCAGCAGTTTAGGCCTGGGGACAGGGCTGGGTGGCTACACCTTC	CASSLGLGTGLGGYTF
-	TRBV6-1	-	TRBJ2-7	TGTGCCAGCAAGATGACTCTGGGTAGCTACGAACAGTACTTC	CASKMTLGSYEQYF
-	TRBV4-1	TRBD2	TRBJ2-2	TGCGCCAGCAGCCAAGGGCTAGCGGGAGTAAGAACCGGGGAGCTGTTTTTT	CASSQGLAGVRTGELFF
-	TRBV19	-	TRBJ1-1	TGTGCCAGTCGCGTCACAGGAGAAGCTTTCTTT	CASRVTGEAFF
once	TRBV14	-	TRBJ2-7	TGTGCCAGCAGCCAAGAGGAGTTAGCGGACTCCTACGAGCAGTACTTC	CASSQEELADSYEQYF
-	TRBV30	-	TRBJ2-2	TGTGCCTCGGGGAGCGACACCGGGGAGCTGTTTTTT	CASGSDTGELFF
-	TRBV19	TRBD1	TRBJ2-2	TGTGCCAGTACCCTGACAGGGGGGTCCGGGGAGCTGTTTTTT	CASTLTGGSGELFF
-	TRBV27	TRBD1	TRBJ1-5	TGTGCCAGCAGTCCATGGAGGACAGGGGGCAATCAGCCCCAGCATTTT	CASSPWRTGGNQPQHF
once	TRBV30	-	TRBJ2-4	TGTGCCTGGAGTAGCACAGTAGCCAAAAACATTCAGTACTTC	CAWSSTVAKNIQYF
-	TRBV29-1	TRBD2	TRBJ2-1	TGCAGCGTTGACTTGCGGGAGAGAAATGAGCAGTTCTTC	CSVDLRERNEQFF
-	TRBV25-1	TRBD1	TRBJ1-4	TGTGCCAGCAGTGAATTTGGACAGGGGAATGAAAAACTGTTTTTT	CASSEFGQGNEKLFF
-	TRBV5-1	TRBD2	TRBJ2-2	TGCGCCAGCAGCATCGGGACTACCAACACCGGGGAGCTGTTTTTT	CASSIGTTNTGELFF
-	TRBV7-2	-	TRBJ1-4	TGTGCCAGCAGCTTTTCTCGGGGGTCGGCGGCAACTAATGAAAAACTGTTTTTT	CASSFSRGSAATNEKLFF
-	TRBV9	-	TRBJ2-7	TGTGCCAGCAGCGTAGCAGTGGTACCCTACGAGCAGTACTTC	CASSVAVVPYEQYF
few	TRBV4-2	-	TRBJ2-2	TGTGCCAGCAGCCAAGAAATCACGGGAGAAGGCACCGGGGAGCTGTTTTTT	CASSQEITGEGTGELFF
-	TRBV29-1	TRBD2	TRBJ2-1	TGCAGCGTTGTTGGCGGGAGCTCCTACAATGAGCAGTTCTTC	CSVVGGSSYNEQFF
-	TRBV5-6	-	TRBJ2-7	TGTGCCAGCAGCCCCCTCCTAGCCTACGAGCAGTACTTC	CASSPLLAYEQYF
once	TRBV6-1	-	TRBJ2-5	TGTGCCAGCACTTTGTACCAAGAGACCCAGTACTTC	CASTLYQETQYF
-	TRBV30	TRBD1	TRBJ1-1	TGTGCCTGGATCCGGACAGGGAACACTGAAGCTTTCTTT	CAWIRTGNTEAFF
once	TRBV2	TRBD2	TRBJ2-2	TGTGCCAGCAGTGAAACGACTAGCGGTCCCACCGGGGAGCTGTTTTTT	CASSETTSGPTGELFF
-	TRBV5-1	-	TRBJ2-7	TGCGCCAGCAGCTCTATATCCTCTAGCGTGCAGTACTTC	CASSSISSSVQYF
few	TRBV7-9	TRBD1	TRBJ1-3	TGTGCCAGCAGCTTAGGACAGGGGGCGGCTGGAAACACCATATATTTT	CASSLGQGAAGNTIYF
-	TRBV28	TRBD1	TRBJ1-2	TGTGCCAGCAGTTTAACGAACAGGGGGGTCTATGGCTACACCTTC	CASSLTNRGVYGYTF
few	TRBV19	TRBD2	TRBJ2-2	TGTGCCAGTAGTGGACCCGGGACTAGCGGGAGAGGGGACACCGGGGAGCTGTTTTTT	CASSGPGTSGRGDTGELFF
-	TRBV28	TRBD1	TRBJ1-1	TGTGCCAGCACTTTGGACAGGGGAGTTTACACTGAAGCTTTCTTT	CASTLDRGVYTEAFF
-	TRBV14	TRBD2	TRBJ2-2	TGTGCCAGCAGCCCCCGTGGTCTAGCGGCTTCTGTCACCGGGGAGCTGTTTTTT	CASSPRGLAASVTGELFF
-	TRBV7-2	TRBD1	TRBJ2-7	TGTGCCAGCAGCTTAGTGGGGACAGCCCTCAAGCAGTACTTC	CASSLVGTALKQYF
-	TRBV5-6	TRBD1	TRBJ1-2	TGTGCCAGCAGCATAGGACAGGGCCCTAACTATGGCTACACCTTC	CASSIGQGPNYGYTF
once	TRBV6-1	TRBD2	TRBJ2-2	TGTGCCAGCAGTGCACTAGCGGGTAACACCGGGGAGCTGTTTTTT	CASSALAGNTGELFF